This TCR beta chain comes out of a study of cytomegalovirus exposure and HLA in healthy donors. This CDR3 comprises 13 residues. J gave up 5 bases and V 0 bases, and 1 base lay outside the gene matches. Germline values: CDR1 SGDLS, CDR2 YYNGEE. It was with 60 Vbeta and 13 Jbeta primers that the PCR ran. Clones were sequenced by immunoSEQ multiplex PCR, and TCRdb holds only the in-frame ones, with some missing. The data show approximately 73,000 clones, less than 75% seen once. Study findings and constraints: In a later analysis, TCR beta V- and J-gene trimming showed a link to a missense DCLRE1C variant.

Notes on this clone: The antigen is undetermined. The same CDR3 also results from other DNA sequences found in this sample.

This chain connects TRBV9 to TRBJ2-5; 7 bases map to TRBD2. Sequenced input: PBMCs. This TCR derives from a man aged 25-45 years in good health and CMV-seropositive. CDR3 sequence reads: CASSVVAGETQYF. The CDR3 DNA sequence: TGTGCCAGCAGCGTAGTAGCGGGTGAGACCCAGTACTTC.